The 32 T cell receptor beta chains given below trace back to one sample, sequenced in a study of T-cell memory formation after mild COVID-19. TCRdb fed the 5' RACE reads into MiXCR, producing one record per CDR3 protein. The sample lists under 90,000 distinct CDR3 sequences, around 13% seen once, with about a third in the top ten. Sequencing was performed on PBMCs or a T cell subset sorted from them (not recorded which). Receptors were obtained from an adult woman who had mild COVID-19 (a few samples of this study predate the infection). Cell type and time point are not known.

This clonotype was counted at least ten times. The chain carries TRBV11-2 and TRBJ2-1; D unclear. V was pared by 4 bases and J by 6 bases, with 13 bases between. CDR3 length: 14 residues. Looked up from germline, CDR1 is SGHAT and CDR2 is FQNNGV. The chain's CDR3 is CASSSVLGFNEQFF. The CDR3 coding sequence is TGTGCCAGCAGCTCCGTCTTAGGTTTCAATGAGCAGTTCTTC.

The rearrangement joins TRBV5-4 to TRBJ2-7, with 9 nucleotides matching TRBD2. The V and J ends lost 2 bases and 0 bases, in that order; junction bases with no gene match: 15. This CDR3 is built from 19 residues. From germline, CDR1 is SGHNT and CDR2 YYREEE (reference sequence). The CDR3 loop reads CASSFGPTSGPDSSYEQYF. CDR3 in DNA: TGTGCCAGCAGCTTCGGCCCGACTAGCGGTCCTGATAGCTCCTACGAGCAGTACTTC. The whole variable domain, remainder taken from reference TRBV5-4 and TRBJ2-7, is ETGVTQSPTHLIKTRGQQVTLRCSSQSGHNTVSWYQQALGQGPQFIFQYYREEENGRGNFPPRFSGLQFPNYSSELNVNALELDDSALYLCASSFGPTSGPDSSYEQYFGPGTRLTVT.

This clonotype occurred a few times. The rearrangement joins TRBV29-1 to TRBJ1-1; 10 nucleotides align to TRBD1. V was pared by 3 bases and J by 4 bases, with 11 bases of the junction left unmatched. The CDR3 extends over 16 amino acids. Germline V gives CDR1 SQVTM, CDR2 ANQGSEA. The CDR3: CSVDGTGDLGATEAFF. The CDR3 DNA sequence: TGCAGCGTTGACGGGACAGGGGATTTAGGGGCCACTGAAGCTTTCTTT.

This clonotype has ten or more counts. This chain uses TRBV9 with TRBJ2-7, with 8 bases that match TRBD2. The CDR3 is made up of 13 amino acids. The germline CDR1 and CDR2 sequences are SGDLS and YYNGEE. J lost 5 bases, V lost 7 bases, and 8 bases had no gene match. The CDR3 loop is CASGGLAPHEQYF. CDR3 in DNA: TGTGCCAGCGGAGGACTAGCCCCTCACGAGCAGTACTTC. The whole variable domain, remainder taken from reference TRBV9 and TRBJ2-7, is DSGVTQTPKHLITATGQRVTLRCSPRSGDLSVYWYQQSLDQGLQFLIQYYNGEERAKGNILERFSAQQFPDLHSELNLSSLELGDSALYFCASGGLAPHEQYFGPGTRLTVT.

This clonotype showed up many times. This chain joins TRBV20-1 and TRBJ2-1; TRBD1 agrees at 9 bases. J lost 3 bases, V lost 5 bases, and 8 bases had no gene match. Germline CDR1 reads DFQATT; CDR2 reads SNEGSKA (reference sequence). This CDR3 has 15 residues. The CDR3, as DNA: TGCAGTGCTGGGGACAGGGAAGTAATCTACAATGAGCAGTTCTTC. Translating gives CSAGDREVIYNEQFF.

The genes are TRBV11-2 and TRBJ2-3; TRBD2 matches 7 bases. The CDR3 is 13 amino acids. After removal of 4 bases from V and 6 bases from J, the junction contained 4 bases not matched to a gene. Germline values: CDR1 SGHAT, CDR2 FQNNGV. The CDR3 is CASSWGGMDTQYF. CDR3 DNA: TGTGCCAGCAGCTGGGGAGGGATGGATACGCAGTATTTT.

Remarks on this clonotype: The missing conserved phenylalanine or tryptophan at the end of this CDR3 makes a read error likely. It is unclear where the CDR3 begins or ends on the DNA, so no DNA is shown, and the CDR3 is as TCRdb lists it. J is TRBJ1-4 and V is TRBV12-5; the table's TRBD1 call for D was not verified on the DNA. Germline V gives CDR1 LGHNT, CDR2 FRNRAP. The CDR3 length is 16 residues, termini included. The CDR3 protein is CASGSPPKGTGILSLR.

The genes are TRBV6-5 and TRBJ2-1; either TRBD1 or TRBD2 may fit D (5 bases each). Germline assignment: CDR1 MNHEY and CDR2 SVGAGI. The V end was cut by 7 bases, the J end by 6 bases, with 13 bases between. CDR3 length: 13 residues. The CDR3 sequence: CASNRGASNEQFF. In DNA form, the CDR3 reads TGTGCCAGCAACCGGGGCGCATCCAATGAGCAGTTCTTC.

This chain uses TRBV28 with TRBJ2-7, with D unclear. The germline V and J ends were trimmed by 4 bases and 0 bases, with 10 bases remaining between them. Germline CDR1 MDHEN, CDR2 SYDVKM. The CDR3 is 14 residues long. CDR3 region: CASSSSFSSYEQYF. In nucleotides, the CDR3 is TGTGCCAGCAGTTCAAGCTTTAGCTCCTACGAGCAGTACTTC.

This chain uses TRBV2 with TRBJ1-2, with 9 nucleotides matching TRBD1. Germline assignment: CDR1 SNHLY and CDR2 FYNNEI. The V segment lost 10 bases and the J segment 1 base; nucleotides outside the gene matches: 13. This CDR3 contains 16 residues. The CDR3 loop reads CAILSPGQGDNYGYTF. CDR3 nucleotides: TGTGCCATTCTAAGCCCGGGACAGGGCGATAACTATGGCTACACCTTC.

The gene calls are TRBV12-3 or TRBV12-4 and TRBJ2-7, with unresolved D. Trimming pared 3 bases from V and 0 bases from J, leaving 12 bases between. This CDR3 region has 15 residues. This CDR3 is CASSFSLAGSYEQYF. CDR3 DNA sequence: TGTGCCAGCAGTTTTAGTTTAGCCGGCTCCTACGAGCAGTACTTC.

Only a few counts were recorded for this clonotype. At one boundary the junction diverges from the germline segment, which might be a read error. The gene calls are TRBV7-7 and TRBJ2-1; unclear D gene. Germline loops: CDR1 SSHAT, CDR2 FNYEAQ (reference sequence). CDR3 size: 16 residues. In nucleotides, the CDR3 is TGTGCTAGCAGCTTAGGGCCCCGAGAGCCATACAATGAGCAGTTCTTC. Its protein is CASSLGPREPYNEQFF.

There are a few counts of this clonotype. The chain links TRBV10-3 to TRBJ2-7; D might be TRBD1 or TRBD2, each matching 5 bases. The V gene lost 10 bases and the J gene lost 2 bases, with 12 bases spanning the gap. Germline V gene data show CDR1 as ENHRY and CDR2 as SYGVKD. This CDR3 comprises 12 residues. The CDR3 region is CANWDGAYEQYF. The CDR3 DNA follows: TGTGCCAACTGGGACGGAGCCTACGAGCAGTACTTC.

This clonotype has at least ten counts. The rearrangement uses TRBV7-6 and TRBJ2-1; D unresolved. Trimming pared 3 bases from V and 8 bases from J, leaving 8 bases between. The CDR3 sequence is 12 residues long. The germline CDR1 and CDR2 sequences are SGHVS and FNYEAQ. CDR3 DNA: TGTGCCAGCAGCTTTTTGAATCATGAGCAGTTCTTC. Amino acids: CASSFLNHEQFF.

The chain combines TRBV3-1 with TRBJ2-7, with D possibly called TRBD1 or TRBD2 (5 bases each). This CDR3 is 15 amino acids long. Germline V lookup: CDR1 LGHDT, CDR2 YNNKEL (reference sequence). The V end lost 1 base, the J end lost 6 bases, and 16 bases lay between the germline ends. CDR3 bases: TGTGCCAGCAGCCAAGGCTTCGGGCAGGGACGCGAGCAGTACTTC. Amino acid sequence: CASSQGFGQGREQYF.

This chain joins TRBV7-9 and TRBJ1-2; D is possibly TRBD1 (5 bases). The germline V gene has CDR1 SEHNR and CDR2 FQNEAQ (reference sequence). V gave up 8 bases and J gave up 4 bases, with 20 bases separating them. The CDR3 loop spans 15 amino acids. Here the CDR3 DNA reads TGTGCCAGCGCGACGGGACTCACCGCGGGCTATGGCTACACCTTC. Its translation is CASATGLTAGYGYTF. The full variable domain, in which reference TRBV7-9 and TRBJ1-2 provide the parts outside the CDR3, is DTGVSQNPRHKITKRGQNVTFRCDPISEHNRLYWYRQTLGQGPEFLTYFQNEAQLEKSRLLSDRFSAERPKGSFSTLEIQRTEQGDSAMYLCASATGLTAGYGYTFGSGTRLTVV.

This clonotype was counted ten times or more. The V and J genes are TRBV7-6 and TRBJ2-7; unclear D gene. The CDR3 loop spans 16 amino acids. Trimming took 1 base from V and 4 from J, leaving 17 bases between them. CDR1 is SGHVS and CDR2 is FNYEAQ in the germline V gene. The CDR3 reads CASSLGRTSATYEQYF. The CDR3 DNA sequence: TGTGCCAGCAGCTTAGGTCGCACCTCAGCCACATACGAGCAGTACTTC.

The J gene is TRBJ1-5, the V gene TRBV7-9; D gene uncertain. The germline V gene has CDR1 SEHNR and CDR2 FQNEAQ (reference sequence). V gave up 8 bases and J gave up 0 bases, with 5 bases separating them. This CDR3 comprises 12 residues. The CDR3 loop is CASAVSNQPQHF. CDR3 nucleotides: TGTGCCAGCGCGGTTAGCAATCAGCCCCAGCATTTT.

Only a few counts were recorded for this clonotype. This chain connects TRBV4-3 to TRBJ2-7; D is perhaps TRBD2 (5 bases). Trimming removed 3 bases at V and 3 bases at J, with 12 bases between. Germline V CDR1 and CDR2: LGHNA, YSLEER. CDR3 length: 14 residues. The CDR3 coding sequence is TGCGCCAGCAGCCACGGACTGCTAATCTACGAGCAGTACTTC. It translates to CASSHGLLIYEQYF.

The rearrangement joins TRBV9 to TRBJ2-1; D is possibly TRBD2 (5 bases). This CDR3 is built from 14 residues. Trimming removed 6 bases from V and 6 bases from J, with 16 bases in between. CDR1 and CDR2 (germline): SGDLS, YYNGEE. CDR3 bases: TGTGCCAGCACCCCGGACCTCCGGGGCAATGAGCAGTTCTTC. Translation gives CASTPDLRGNEQFF.

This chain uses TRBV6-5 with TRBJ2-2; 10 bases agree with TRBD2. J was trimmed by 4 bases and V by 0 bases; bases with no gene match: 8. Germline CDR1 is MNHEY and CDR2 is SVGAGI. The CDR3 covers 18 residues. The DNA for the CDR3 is TGTGCCAGCAGTTACTCCGGTACTAGCGGGGTCGTCACCGGGGAGCTGTTTTTT. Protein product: CASSYSGTSGVVTGELFF.

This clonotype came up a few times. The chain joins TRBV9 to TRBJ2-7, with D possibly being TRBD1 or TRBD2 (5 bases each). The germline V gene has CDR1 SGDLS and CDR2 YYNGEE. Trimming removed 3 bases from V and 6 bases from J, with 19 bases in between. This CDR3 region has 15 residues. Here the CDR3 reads CASSGSGTLAGEQYF. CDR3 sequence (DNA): TGTGCCAGCAGCGGGTCCGGGACGCTCGCAGGCGAGCAGTACTTC.

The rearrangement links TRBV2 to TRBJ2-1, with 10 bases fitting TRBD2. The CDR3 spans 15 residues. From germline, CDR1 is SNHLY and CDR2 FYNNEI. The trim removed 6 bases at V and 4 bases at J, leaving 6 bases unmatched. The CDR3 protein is CASSASGGLYNEQFF. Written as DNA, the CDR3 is TGTGCCAGCAGCGCTAGCGGGGGCCTGTACAATGAGCAGTTCTTC.

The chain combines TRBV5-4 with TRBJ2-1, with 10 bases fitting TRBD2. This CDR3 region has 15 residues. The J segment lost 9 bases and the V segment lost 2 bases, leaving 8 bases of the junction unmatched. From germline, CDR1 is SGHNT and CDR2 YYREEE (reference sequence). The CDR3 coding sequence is TGTGCCAGCAGCTTTGAGCGGGGGGGATTGGGTGAGCAGTTCTTC. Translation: CASSFERGGLGEQFF.

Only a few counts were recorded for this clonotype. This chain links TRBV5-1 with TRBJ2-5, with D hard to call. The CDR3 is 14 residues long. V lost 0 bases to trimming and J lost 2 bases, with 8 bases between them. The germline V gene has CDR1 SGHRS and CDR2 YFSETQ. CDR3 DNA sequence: TGCGCCAGCAGCTTGGTGTCTCTGCAAGAGACCCAGTACTTC. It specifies CASSLVSLQETQYF. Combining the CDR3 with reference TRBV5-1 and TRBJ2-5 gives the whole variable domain KAGVTQTPRYLIKTRGQQVTLSCSPISGHRSVSWYQQTPGQGLQFLFEYFSETQRNKGNFPGRFSGRQFSNSRSEMNVSTLELGDSALYLCASSLVSLQETQYFGPGTRLLVL.

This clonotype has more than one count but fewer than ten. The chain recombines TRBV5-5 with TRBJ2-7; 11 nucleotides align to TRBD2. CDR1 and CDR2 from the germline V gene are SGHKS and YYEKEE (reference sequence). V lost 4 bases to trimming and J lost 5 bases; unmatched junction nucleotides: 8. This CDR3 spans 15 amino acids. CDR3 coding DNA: TGTGCCAGCAGCGCGACTAGCGGGGACTTACACGAGCAGTACTTC. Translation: CASSATSGDLHEQYF.

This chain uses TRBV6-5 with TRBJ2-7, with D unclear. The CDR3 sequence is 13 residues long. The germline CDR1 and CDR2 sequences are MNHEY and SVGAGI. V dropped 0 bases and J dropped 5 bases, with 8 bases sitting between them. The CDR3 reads CASSYSTSDEQYF. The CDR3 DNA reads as TGTGCCAGCAGTTACTCGACGAGCGACGAGCAGTACTTC.

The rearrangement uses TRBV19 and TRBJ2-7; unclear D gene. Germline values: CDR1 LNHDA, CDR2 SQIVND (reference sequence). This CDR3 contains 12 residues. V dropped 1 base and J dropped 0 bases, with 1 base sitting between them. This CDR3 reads CASSIGSYEQYF. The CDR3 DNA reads TGTGCCAGTAGTATAGGCTCCTACGAGCAGTACTTC.

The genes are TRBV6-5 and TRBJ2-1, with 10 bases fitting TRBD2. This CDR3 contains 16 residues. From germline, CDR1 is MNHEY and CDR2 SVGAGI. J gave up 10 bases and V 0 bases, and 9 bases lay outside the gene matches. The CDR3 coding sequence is TGTGCCAGCAGTTACTCGGCTAGCGGGGGACACGTGGAGCAGTTCTTC. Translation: CASSYSASGGHVEQFF.

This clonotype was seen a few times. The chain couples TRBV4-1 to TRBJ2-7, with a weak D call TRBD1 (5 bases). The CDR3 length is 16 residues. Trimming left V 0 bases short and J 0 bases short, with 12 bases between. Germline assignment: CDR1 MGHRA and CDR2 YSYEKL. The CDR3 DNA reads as TGCGCCAGCAGCCAAGAAGGTGGGGCGAGCTCCTACGAGCAGTACTTC. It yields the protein CASSQEGGASSYEQYF.

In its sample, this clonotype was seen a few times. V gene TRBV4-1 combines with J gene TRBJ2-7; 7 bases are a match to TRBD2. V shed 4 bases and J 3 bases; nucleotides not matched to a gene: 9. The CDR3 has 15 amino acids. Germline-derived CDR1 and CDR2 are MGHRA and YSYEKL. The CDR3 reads CASSPQGSGFYEQYF. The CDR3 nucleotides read TGCGCCAGCAGCCCCCAGGGTAGCGGGTTCTACGAGCAGTACTTC.

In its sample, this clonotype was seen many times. CDR3: CASSVVTGELFF. The CDR3 region has the DNA TGTGCCAGCAGCGTAGTCACCGGGGAGCTGTTTTTT. V is TRBV9 and J is TRBJ2-2, with D uncertain. Germline-derived CDR1 and CDR2 are SGDLS and YYNGEE. V dropped 0 bases and J dropped 4 bases, with 1 base sitting between them. The CDR3 covers 12 residues.